This TCR beta chain appears in the sequencing data of a study of PD-L1 blockade in urothelial cancer. The wider study: Patients went on atezolizumab in about 2014, receiving 1,200 mg intravenously every 3 weeks.

Whole-study results and caveats: Better survival was forecast by a pretreatment blood TCR clonality below the median. More expansion of tumor-associated blood clones, seen at 3 weeks, marked durable-benefit patients.

Patients' urothelial carcinoma was locally advanced or metastatic. V lost 8 bases, J lost 2 bases, and 14 bases stayed unmatched. The germline gives CDR1 MNHNY, CDR2 SVGAGI (reference sequence). This CDR3 is built from 16 residues. Assay: immunoSEQ multiplex PCR; the TCRdb copy retains only in-frame clones and omits some. The sample holds about 84,000 clones; about four fifths are singletons and the top ten take more than 9%. This clone was observed a handful of times. Its antigen remains unidentified. The clonotype originates from a man between 65 and 85 years old with urothelial cancer. Specimen: PBMCs, collected around atezolizumab (anti-PD-L1) treatment. The rearrangement links TRBV6-6 to TRBJ2-5; TRBD2 matches at 7 bases. The CDR3: CASLTLKGGTQETQYF. The CDR3 coding sequence is TGTGCCAGCCTCACGCTGAAGGGAGGGACGCAAGAGACCCAGTACTTC.